Described below is a single T cell receptor (beta chain) sequence and its context. Germline V gives CDR1 SGHDN, CDR2 FVKESK. The CDR3 has 17 amino acids. Trimming removed 4 bases from V and 4 bases from J; junction bases left unmatched: 10. The entry originates in a study of blood T cell repertoires in COVID-19. At the level of the study: There were acute and convalescent COVID-19 samples, and they came from the United States, Italy and Spain.

In the authors' methods: Amplified reference gene primers provided the basis for estimating nucleated cell counts. Only in-frame clones appear in the TCRdb table, and some are missing; sequencing was by immunoSEQ multiplex PCR. V, J and clone size are taken as reported in that table, and D and trimming were inferred from the DNA itself. The table lists fewer than 150,000 clones, 75% to 85% of them singletons. Sequenced input: peripheral blood. The sequence came from a man aged 45-65 years with acute or convalescent COVID-19. The chain is built from TRBV14 and TRBJ2-1; 10 bases map to TRBD2. CDR3 amino acids: CASSPIPGTSVYNEQFF. The CDR3 DNA reads as TGTGCCAGCAGCCCGATTCCCGGGACTAGCGTTTACAATGAGCAGTTCTTC.